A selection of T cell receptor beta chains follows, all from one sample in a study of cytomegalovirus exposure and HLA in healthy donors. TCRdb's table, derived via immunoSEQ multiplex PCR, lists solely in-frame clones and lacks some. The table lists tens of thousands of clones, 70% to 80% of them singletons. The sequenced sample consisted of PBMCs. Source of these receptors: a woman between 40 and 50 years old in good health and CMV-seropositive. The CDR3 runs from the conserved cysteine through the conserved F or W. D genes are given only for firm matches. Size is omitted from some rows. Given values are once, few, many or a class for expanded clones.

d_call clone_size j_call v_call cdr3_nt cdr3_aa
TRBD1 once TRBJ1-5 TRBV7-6 TGTGCCAGCAGCCCCGGGACAGGGATTAATCAGCCCCAGCATTTT CASSPGTGINQPQHF
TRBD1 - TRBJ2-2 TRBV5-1 TGCGCCAGCAGCTTGGCCGGGACAGGGATTCCCGGGGAGCTGTTTTTT CASSLAGTGIPGELFF
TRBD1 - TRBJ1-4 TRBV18 TGTGCCAGCTCACCGGGACAGGCAAACGGAAAACTGTTTTTT CASSPGQANGKLFF
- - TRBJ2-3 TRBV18 TGTGCCAGCTCACCGACTGGTCTTAGGGATACGCAGTATTTT CASSPTGLRDTQYF
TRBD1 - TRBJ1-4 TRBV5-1 TGCGCCAGCAGCCCGAGGGGGACAGACGCAACTAATGAAAAACTGTTTTTT CASSPRGTDATNEKLFF
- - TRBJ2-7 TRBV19 TGTGCCAGTAGTATACGTGGACTGGGGTACGAGCAGTACTTC CASSIRGLGYEQYF
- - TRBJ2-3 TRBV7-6 TGTGCCAGCAGCTTAGTCGCAGGAACCACAGATACGCAGTATTTT CASSLVAGTTDTQYF
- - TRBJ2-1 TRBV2 TGTGCCAGCAGGGACACCTACAATGAGCAGTTCTTC CASRDTYNEQFF
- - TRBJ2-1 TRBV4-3 TGCGCCAGCAGCCCCCTGATGGGTGACTCTGACGGGAATGAGCAGTTCTTC CASSPLMGDSDGNEQFF
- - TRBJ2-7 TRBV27 TGTGCCAGCAGTTTATATTCTGCCGGGGACTACGAGCAGTACTTC CASSLYSAGDYEQYF
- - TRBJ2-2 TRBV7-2 TGTGCCAGCAGCTTAGCGTATACGAACACCGGGGAGCTGTTTTTT CASSLAYTNTGELFF
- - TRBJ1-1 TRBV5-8 TGTGCCAGCAGCCTTTGGACAGTGTCATATGAAGCTTTCTTT CASSLWTVSYEAFF
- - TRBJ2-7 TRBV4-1 TGCGCCAGCAGCCAAGATGAGGCGGGGCGGTTCTACGAGCAGTACTTC CASSQDEAGRFYEQYF
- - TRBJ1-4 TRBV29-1 TGCAGCGTTGTGCTCGAGAATGAAAAACTGTTTTTT CSVVLENEKLFF
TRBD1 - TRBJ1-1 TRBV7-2 TGTGCCAGCAGCTTAAAGGGGGCGAGGACTGAAGCTTTCTTT CASSLKGARTEAFF
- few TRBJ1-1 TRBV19 TGTGCCAGTGAGGAGGGCTTAATGAACACTGAAGCTTTCTTT CASEEGLMNTEAFF
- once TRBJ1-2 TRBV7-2 TGTGCCAGCAGCGCACTACCCGGGGGGTTCTACTTC CASSALPGGFYF
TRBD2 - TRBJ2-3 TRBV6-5 TGTGCCAGCAGTTACTCGGGGCGGGGGAGCACAGATACGCAGTATTTT CASSYSGRGSTDTQYF
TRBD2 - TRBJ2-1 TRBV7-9 TGTGCCAGCAGCTCTTCGACTAGCGGGAGGGTAGGCCAGTTCTTC CASSSSTSGRVGQFF
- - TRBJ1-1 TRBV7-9 TGTGCCAGCAGCCTAGGACAACTGAACACTGAAGCTTTCTTT CASSLGQLNTEAFF
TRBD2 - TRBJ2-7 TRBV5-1 TGCGCCAGCAGCTTGGAGTGGGGGAGGCGGGAGGACACGTACGAGCAGTACTTC CASSLEWGRREDTYEQYF
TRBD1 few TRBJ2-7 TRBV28 TGTGCCAGCAGTTTATGGGCTGAACAGGGGTGGTACTTC CASSLWAEQGWYF
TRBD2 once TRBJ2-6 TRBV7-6 TGTGCCAGCAGCTCGGGACTAGCGGGATCTGGGGCCAACGTCCTGACTTTC CASSSGLAGSGANVLTF
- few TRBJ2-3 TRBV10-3 TGTGCCATCAGTGAGTCACTTAGCACAGATACGCAGTATTTT CAISESLSTDTQYF
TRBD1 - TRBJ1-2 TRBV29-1 TGCAGCGCCATCACAGGGGGCGGCTACACCTTC CSAITGGGYTF
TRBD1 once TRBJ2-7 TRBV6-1 TGTGCCAGCACCAGGACAGGGCGCCTCGAGCAGTACTTC CASTRTGRLEQYF
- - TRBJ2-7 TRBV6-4 TGTGCCAGCAGTGATGCGGAATACTACGAGCAGTACTTC CASSDAEYYEQYF
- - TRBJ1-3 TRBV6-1 TGTGCCAGCGTTTCTCCCGGGAACACCATATATTTT CASVSPGNTIYF
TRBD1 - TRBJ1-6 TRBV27 TGTGCCAGCAGCCGGAACAGGGGAGGCGATTCACCCCTCCACTTT CASSRNRGGDSPLHF
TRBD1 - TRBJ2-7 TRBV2 TGTGCCAGCAGGGGGGACAGTTACTACGAGCAGTACTTC CASRGDSYYEQYF
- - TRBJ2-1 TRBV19 TGTGCCAGTAGTGCAACTCCCAATGAGCAGTTCTTC CASSATPNEQFF
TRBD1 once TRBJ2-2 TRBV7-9 TGTGCCAGCAGCTCCCGGGGACAGGGGTTTGACGGGGAGCTGTTTTTT CASSSRGQGFDGELFF
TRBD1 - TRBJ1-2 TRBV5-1 TGCGCCAGCAGCAGGACAGGAGATAACTATGGCTACACCTTC CASSRTGDNYGYTF